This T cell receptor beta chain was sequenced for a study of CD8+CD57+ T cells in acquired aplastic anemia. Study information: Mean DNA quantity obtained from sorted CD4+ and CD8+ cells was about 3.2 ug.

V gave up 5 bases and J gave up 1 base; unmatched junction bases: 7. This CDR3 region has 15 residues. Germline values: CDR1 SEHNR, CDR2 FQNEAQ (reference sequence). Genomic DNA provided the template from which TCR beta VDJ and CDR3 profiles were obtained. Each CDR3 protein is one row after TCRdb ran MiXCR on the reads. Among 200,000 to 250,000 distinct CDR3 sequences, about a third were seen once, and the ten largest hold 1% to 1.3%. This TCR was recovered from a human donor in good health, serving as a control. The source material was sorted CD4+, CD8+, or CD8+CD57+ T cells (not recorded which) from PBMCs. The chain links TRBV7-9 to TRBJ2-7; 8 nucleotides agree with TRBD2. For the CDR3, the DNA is TGTGCCAGCAGCCGAATCACTAGCGGATCCTACGAGCAGTACTTC. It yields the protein CASSRITSGSYEQYF.